This is a list of T cell receptor beta chains from one sample in a study of naive and memory T cell subsets. TCRdb fed the UMI-ligation and nested PCR reads into MiXCR, producing one record per CDR3 protein. The profile shows 3,500 to 5,500 distinct CDR3 sequences, around 5.5% of them singletons. Sequenced sample: effector memory CD8+ T cells from blood. The origin of the receptors is a human donor in good health. The CDR3 runs from the conserved cysteine through the conserved F or W. The order of the fields is J gene, clone size, V gene, D gene, CDR3 protein, CDR3 DNA. The D gene is left open where the match is weak. Clone sizes are given selectively: once, few, many, or a class where the clone is expanded.

j_call: TRBJ2-1; clone_size: many; v_call: TRBV11-3; d_call: TRBD2; cdr3_aa: CASSSVATGGNEQFF; cdr3_nt: TGTGCCAGCAGCTCAGTCGCGACGGGAGGTAATGAGCAGTTCTTC
j_call: TRBJ2-3; clone_size: few; v_call: TRBV9; d_call: TRBD1; cdr3_aa: CASSAPDRDHEDTQYF; cdr3_nt: TGTGCCAGCAGCGCCCCGGACAGGGACCATGAGGATACGCAGTATTTT
j_call: TRBJ2-1; clone_size: many; v_call: TRBV5-1; d_call: TRBD1; cdr3_aa: CASSIRDSYNEQFF; cdr3_nt: TGCGCCAGCAGCATCCGGGACAGCTACAATGAGCAGTTCTTC
j_call: TRBJ1-1; clone_size: few; v_call: TRBV7-9; d_call: NA; cdr3_aa: CASSLDWQVEAFF; cdr3_nt: TGTGCCAGCAGCTTAGATTGGCAGGTTGAAGCTTTCTTT
j_call: TRBJ2-1; clone_size: NA; v_call: TRBV4-2; d_call: TRBD2; cdr3_aa: CASSQDGTSAYNEQFF; cdr3_nt: TGTGCCAGCAGCCAAGATGGGACTAGCGCCTACAATGAGCAGTTCTTC
j_call: TRBJ1-1; clone_size: few; v_call: TRBV6-1; d_call: TRBD1; cdr3_aa: CASTQQGEGTEAFF; cdr3_nt: TGTGCCAGCACCCAACAGGGGGAGGGCACTGAAGCTTTCTTT
j_call: TRBJ2-7; clone_size: few; v_call: TRBV6-4; d_call: NA; cdr3_aa: CASRAPGHPPCEQYF; cdr3_nt: TGTGCCAGCAGAGCACCGGGACACCCTCCATGCGAGCAGTACTTC
j_call: TRBJ1-3; clone_size: few; v_call: TRBV9; d_call: TRBD1; cdr3_aa: CASSLWTGVSSGNTIYF; cdr3_nt: TGTGCCAGCAGCCTATGGACAGGGGTCTCCTCTGGAAACACCATATATTTT
j_call: TRBJ1-3; clone_size: hyperexpanded; v_call: TRBV7-8; d_call: NA; cdr3_aa: CASSLERAGSISGSGNTIYF; cdr3_nt: TGTGCCAGCAGCTTGGAACGGGCAGGGTCCATCTCGGGCTCTGGAAACACCATATATTTT
j_call: TRBJ2-1; clone_size: few; v_call: TRBV7-2; d_call: TRBD2; cdr3_aa: CASSPGGSHNEQFF; cdr3_nt: TGTGCCAGCTCTCCGGGCGGGAGTCACAATGAGCAGTTCTTC
j_call: TRBJ2-6; clone_size: few; v_call: TRBV4-3; d_call: NA; cdr3_aa: CASSQGESISGANVLTF; cdr3_nt: TGCGCCAGCAGCCAAGGGGAGAGCATCTCTGGGGCCAACGTCCTGACTTTC
j_call: TRBJ2-5; clone_size: NA; v_call: TRBV12-3/TRBV12-4; d_call: TRBD1; cdr3_aa: CASSAGTGSLETQYF; cdr3_nt: TGTGCCAGCAGTGCCGGGACAGGCAGTCTAGAGACCCAGTACTTC
j_call: TRBJ2-7; clone_size: few; v_call: TRBV6-2/TRBV6-3; d_call: TRBD2; cdr3_aa: CASSGIAGLNEQYF; cdr3_nt: TGTGCCAGCAGCGGAATAGCGGGATTAAACGAGCAGTACTTC
j_call: TRBJ2-5; clone_size: many; v_call: TRBV9; d_call: TRBD1; cdr3_aa: CASSPQTGDWETQYF; cdr3_nt: TGTGCCAGCAGCCCCCAGACAGGGGATTGGGAGACCCAGTACTTC
j_call: TRBJ2-7; clone_size: many; v_call: TRBV20-1; d_call: NA; cdr3_aa: CSSLGGYEQYF; cdr3_nt: TGCAGTTCACTAGGAGGCTACGAGCAGTACTTC
j_call: TRBJ1-3; clone_size: NA; v_call: TRBV19; d_call: NA; cdr3_aa: CASSIAGTISGNTIYF; cdr3_nt: TGTGCCAGTAGTATCGCCGGGACAATCTCTGGAAACACCATATATTTT
j_call: TRBJ2-1; clone_size: many; v_call: TRBV7-8; d_call: NA; cdr3_aa: CASSLSPGDEQFF; cdr3_nt: TGTGCCAGCAGCTTATCCCCTGGCGATGAGCAGTTCTTC
j_call: TRBJ2-2; clone_size: NA; v_call: TRBV9; d_call: TRBD2; cdr3_aa: CASSVDIAGDKVANTGELFF; cdr3_nt: TGTGCCAGCAGCGTAGATATAGCGGGAGACAAGGTAGCGAACACCGGGGAGCTGTTTTTT
j_call: TRBJ1-5; clone_size: medium-sized; v_call: TRBV7-9; d_call: NA; cdr3_aa: CASSSTWQAGQPQHF; cdr3_nt: TGTGCCAGCAGCTCCACGTGGCAGGCGGGCCAGCCCCAGCATTTT
j_call: TRBJ1-1; clone_size: many; v_call: TRBV6-5; d_call: NA; cdr3_aa: CATEQGSIEAAEAFF; cdr3_nt: TGTGCCACCGAACAGGGTTCCATAGAGGCCGCTGAAGCTTTCTTT
j_call: TRBJ2-1; clone_size: many; v_call: TRBV7-3; d_call: TRBD1; cdr3_aa: CASSLTSVSEDPGQSYNEQFF; cdr3_nt: TGTGCCAGCAGCTTAACGTCGGTTAGTGAAGACCCGGGACAGTCCTACAATGAGCAGTTCTTC
j_call: TRBJ1-4; clone_size: many; v_call: TRBV2; d_call: NA; cdr3_aa: CASSENQGPPKKLFF; cdr3_nt: TGTGCCAGCAGTGAAAACCAGGGGCCGCCGAAGAAACTGTTTTTT